This T cell receptor beta chain emerged from a study of tumor-infiltrating lymphocytes in oesophageal squamous cell carcinoma. The V gene's germline CDR1 is LNHDA and CDR2 SQIVND (reference sequence). V was clipped by 3 bases and J by 2 bases; unmatched bases: 5. The CDR3 loop spans 16 amino acids. TCRdb called the PCR reads again in MiXCR, with one record for every CDR3 protein. The sample includes some 25,000 distinct CDR3 sequences, around 40% of them seen just once. The source material was esophageal tumor tissue. This sequence was found in a male donor with esophageal squamous cell carcinoma. The J gene is TRBJ2-1, the V gene TRBV19, with TRBD1 identical over 9 bases. The CDR3 here is CASSMSTGGAYNEQFF. In DNA, the CDR3 is TGTGCCAGTAGTATGTCGACAGGGGGAGCCTACAATGAGCAGTTCTTC.